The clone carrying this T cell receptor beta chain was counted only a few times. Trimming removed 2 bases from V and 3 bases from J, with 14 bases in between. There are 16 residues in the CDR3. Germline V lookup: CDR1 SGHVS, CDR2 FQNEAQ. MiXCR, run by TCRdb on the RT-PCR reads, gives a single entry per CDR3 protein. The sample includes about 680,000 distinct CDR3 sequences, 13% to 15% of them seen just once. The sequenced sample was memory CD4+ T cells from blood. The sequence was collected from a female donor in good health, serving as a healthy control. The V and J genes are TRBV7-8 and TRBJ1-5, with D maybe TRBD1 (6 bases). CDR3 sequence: CASSLLGYRDNQPQHF. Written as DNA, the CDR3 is TGTGCCAGCAGCTTATTAGGGTACAGGGACAATCAGCCCCAGCATTTT.